Shown below are 20 T cell receptor beta chains from a single sample sequenced in a study of blood T cell repertoires in COVID-19. This table comes from immunoSEQ multiplex PCR, and its TCRdb copy is limited to in-frame clones, with some not included. The sample includes hundreds of thousands of clones, around 89% seen only once; the top ten take 9.5%. Sequences were obtained from PBMCs or T cells enriched from blood (not recorded which). The receptors here all came from a woman aged 40 to 55 who had recovered from COVID-19.

J is TRBJ1-1 and V is TRBV2; tentative D call: TRBD1 (5 bases). Trimming removed 9 bases from V and 2 bases from J, with 16 bases in between. The CDR3 loop spans 14 amino acids. CDR1 is SNHLY, CDR2 FYNNEI, per germline. In nucleotides, the CDR3 is TGTGCCAGTGACGTATATAGGGGTAACACTGAAGCTTTCTTT. This encodes CASDVYRGNTEAFF. Variable domain in full (rest from reference TRBV2 and TRBJ1-1): EPEVTQTPSHQVTQMGQEVILRCVPISNHLYFYWYRQILGQKVEFLVSFYNNEISEKSEIFDDQFSVERPDGSNFTLKIRSTKLEDSAMYFCASDVYRGNTEAFFGQGTRLTVV.

This clone was observed once. The chain recombines TRBV5-4 with TRBJ1-2; D is uncertain. Germline CDR1 is SGHNT and CDR2 is YYREEE (reference sequence). V lost 1 base, J lost 6 bases, and 10 bases lay in between. CDR3 length: 13 residues. The CDR3 spells CASSLKGSDGYTF. CDR3 DNA sequence: TGTGCCAGCAGCTTGAAAGGGAGCGATGGCTACACCTTC. Using reference TRBV5-4 and TRBJ1-2 for the parts outside the CDR3, the full variable domain is ETGVTQSPTHLIKTRGQQVTLRCSSQSGHNTVSWYQQALGQGPQFIFQYYREEENGRGNFPPRFSGLQFPNYSSELNVNALELDDSALYLCASSLKGSDGYTFGSGTRLTVV.

CDR3 in DNA: TGTGCCTGGAGTCGCCCGAGATCTTACTTC. It specifies CAWSRPRSYF. The chain links TRBV30 to TRBJ2-7, with D unclear. The CDR3 length is 10 residues. V gave up 2 bases and J gave up 13 bases, with 12 bases separating them. The germline CDR1 and CDR2 sequences are GTSNPN and SVGIG (reference sequence). The variable domain in full, with the rest retrieved from reference TRBV30 and TRBJ2-7, is SQTIHQWPATLVQPVGSPLSLECTVEGTSNPNLYWYRQAAGRGLQLLFYSVGIGQISSEVPQNLSASRPQDRQFILSSKKLLLSDSGFYLCAWSRPRSYFGPGTRLTVT.

V and J are TRBV28 and TRBJ1-1, with D perhaps matching TRBD1 (5 bases). CDR1 MDHEN and CDR2 SYDVKM come from the germline V gene. V was pared by 5 bases and J by 5 bases, with 12 bases between. The CDR3 has 13 residues. The chain's CDR3 is CASSEMGGTEAFF. In nucleotides, the CDR3 is TGTGCCAGCAGTGAAATGGGGGGAACTGAAGCTTTCTTT.

This chain joins TRBV29-1 and TRBJ1-2; D is possibly TRBD1 (5 bases). V was clipped by 4 bases and J by 3 bases, with 18 bases between them. Looked up from germline, CDR1 is SQVTM and CDR2 is ANQGSEA. This CDR3 has 15 amino acids. The CDR3 reads CSVVRRGEKDYGYTF. The CDR3, as DNA: TGCAGCGTTGTAAGACGGGGGGAAAAAGACTATGGCTACACCTTC. Full variable domain (rest looked up from reference TRBV29-1 and TRBJ1-2): SAVISQKPSRDICQRGTSLTIQCQVDSQVTMMFWYRQQPGQSLTLIATANQGSEATYESGFVIDKFPISRPNLTFSTLTVSNMSPEDSSIYLCSVVRRGEKDYGYTFGSGTRLTVV.

This chain uses TRBV9 with TRBJ2-7; D not resolved. Between the trimmed V and J ends, which lost 0 bases and 2 bases, there was a span of 9 bases. CDR1 SGDLS and CDR2 YYNGEE come from the germline V gene. This CDR3 is built from 14 residues. CDR3: CASSVGGDAYEQYF. The CDR3 nucleotides read TGTGCCAGCAGCGTAGGAGGCGATGCCTACGAGCAGTACTTC.

Here the CDR3 DNA reads TGTGCCAGCACGACCGGGAACCTCTACGAGCAGTACTTC. Its protein product is CASTTGNLYEQYF. The J gene is TRBJ2-7, the V gene TRBV12-3 or TRBV12-4; D may be TRBD2 (5 bases). Trimming shortened V by 7 bases and J by 3 bases, and 13 bases separated the two germline ends. The CDR3 length is 13 residues.

The chain uses TRBV21-1 and TRBJ2-3; the table calls TRBD2, which could not be checked here. TRBV21-1 is marked as a pseudogene. CDR3 length: 13 residues. The CDR3 is CASSKSLKDTQYF. The CDR3 coding sequence is TGTGCCAGCAGCAAGTCTCTTAAAGATACGCAGTATTTT.

This clone was seen only a few times. The chain uses TRBV27 and TRBJ1-5; 9 bases match TRBD1. This CDR3 has 17 residues. The junction had 6 bases not matched to a gene; V was cut back by 2 bases and J by 1 base. Looked up from germline, CDR1 is MNHEY and CDR2 is SMNVEV (reference sequence). The CDR3 nucleotides read TGTGCCAGCAGTTTACGGGGACAGGGACAAAGCAATCAGCCCCAGCATTTT. Protein: CASSLRGQGQSNQPQHF.

The chain uses TRBV12-3 or TRBV12-4 and TRBJ1-5; D call uncertain. Trimming removed 4 bases at V and 7 bases at J, with 11 bases between. CDR3 length equals 13 residues. As DNA, the CDR3 is TGTGCCAGCAGTTCCGGAGGCGCCCAGCCCCAGCATTTT. It specifies CASSSGGAQPQHF.

The gene calls are TRBV7-9 and TRBJ1-2, with 9 positions matching TRBD1. This CDR3 comprises 16 residues. V gave up 5 bases and J gave up 2 bases; unmatched junction bases: 9. The germline V gene encodes CDR1 SEHNR and CDR2 FQNEAQ (reference sequence). The CDR3 region is CASSLPWTGENYGYTF. Here the CDR3 DNA reads TGTGCCAGCAGCCTACCCTGGACAGGGGAAAACTATGGCTACACCTTC.

This clone appeared once. The V call is TRBV3-1 (or the pseudogene TRBV3-2), the J call TRBJ2-7; unclear D gene. The CDR3 is 14 residues long. The V and J ends lost 0 bases and 7 bases respectively, with 13 bases between them. The germline CDR1 and CDR2 sequences are LGHDT and YNNKEL (reference sequence). The DNA for the CDR3 is TGTGCCAGCAGCCAAGATCTAGTACTGCGTGAGCAGTACTTC. It specifies CASSQDLVLREQYF.

In this sample, this clone turned up once. Distinct nucleotide sequences in the sample also encode this CDR3. In DNA form, the CDR3 reads TGCGCCAGCAGCTTGGGGCTGAACACCGGGGAGCTGTTTTTT. Protein sequence: CASSLGLNTGELFF. The chain carries TRBV5-1 and TRBJ2-2; no definite D call. Germline V gene sequence: CDR1 SGHRS, CDR2 YFSETQ. CDR3 length equals 14 residues. V lost 0 bases to trimming and J lost 1 base, with 4 bases between them.

The rearrangement uses TRBV5-8 and TRBJ2-2; 7 bases are a match to TRBD1. Germline lookup yields CDR1 SGHTS and CDR2 YDEGEE. The CDR3 spans 16 residues. The V segment lost 5 bases and the J segment 2 bases; nucleotides outside the gene matches: 9. The CDR3 is CASRRTGARNTGELFF. The DNA for the CDR3 is TGTGCCAGCAGACGCACAGGGGCCAGAAACACCGGGGAGCTGTTTTTT.

This clone occurred a few times. This chain links TRBV19 with TRBJ2-5; TRBD2 matches at 11 bases. The CDR3 loop spans 19 amino acids. Trimming took 6 bases from V and 2 from J; bases not matched to a gene: 17. Germline V gives CDR1 LNHDA, CDR2 SQIVND (reference sequence). This CDR3 reads CASSLTGGLPSGGQETQYF. In nucleotides, the CDR3 is TGTGCCAGTAGCTTGACAGGGGGTCTGCCTAGCGGGGGGCAAGAGACCCAGTACTTC.

CDR3 DNA sequence: TGTGCCTGGAGCGAACGACGGGGAGACGAAGCTTTCTTT. Amino acids: CAWSERRGDEAFF. V and J are TRBV30 and TRBJ1-1; unclear D gene. Germline loops: CDR1 GTSNPN, CDR2 SVGIG (reference sequence). This CDR3 spans 13 amino acids. V shed 3 bases and J shed 8 bases, with 16 bases lying between them.

The chain employs TRBV9 and TRBJ2-7, with D perhaps matching TRBD2 (6 bases). The CDR3 contains 15 residues. CDR1 is SGDLS and CDR2 is YYNGEE in the germline V gene. Trimming removed 3 bases at V and 3 bases at J, with 16 bases between. The CDR3 DNA follows: TGTGCCAGCAGCGCCGGCGGGGAGGTCTACTACGAGCAGTACTTC. This gives the protein CASSAGGEVYYEQYF.

The CDR3 DNA sequence: TGTGCCAGCCGGAGACAGGGGGCGTTGAAGAGCTACACCTTC. Amino acid sequence: CASRRQGALKSYTF. The rearrangement uses TRBV28 and TRBJ1-2; TRBD1 aligns across 10 bases. The CDR3 has 14 residues. Germline lookup yields CDR1 MDHEN and CDR2 SYDVKM. V was clipped by 8 bases and J by 9 bases; unmatched bases: 12.

Remarks on this clone: A junction end diverges from the germline sequence, so it may reflect a read error. This sequence joins TRBV7-2 and TRBJ2-7; 12 positions agree with TRBD1. This CDR3 is 15 amino acids long. Germline CDR1 SGHTA, CDR2 FQGNSA. The CDR3, as DNA: TGTGCCAGCAGCGTAGCCGGGACAGGGGGCCTCGAGCAGTACTTC. Its protein is CASSVAGTGGLEQYF.

V is TRBV6-5 and J is TRBJ1-4, with unresolved D. The length of the CDR3 is 15 residues. The V gene lost 0 bases and the J gene lost 6 bases, with 11 bases spanning the gap. Germline-derived CDR1 and CDR2 are MNHEY and SVGAGI. The CDR3 DNA reads as TGTGCCAGCAGTTACTCTTGGGCAGCTGATGAAAAACTGTTTTTT. It yields the protein CASSYSWAADEKLFF.